The present entry profiles one T cell receptor (beta chain) with its context. This specimen belongs to a study of blood T cell repertoires in COVID-19. The CDR3 covers 17 residues. The germline V and J ends were trimmed by 3 bases and 2 bases, with 19 bases remaining between them. CDR1 and CDR2 (germline): SGHNT, YYREEE (reference sequence). Sequencing was performed with immunoSEQ multiplex PCR; in TCRdb, only in-frame clones are kept and a portion is missing. The sample includes roughly 76,000 clones, around 84% seen only once; the top ten take less than 40%. V usage is TRBV5-4 and J usage is TRBJ2-3, with no clear D. The sequence was collected from a woman in her 70s with acute or convalescent COVID-19. Sequenced input: peripheral blood. The CDR3 DNA follows: TGTGCCAGCAGCTCAAATGTTGGCGACTGGCTCACAGATACGCAGTATTTT. This encodes CASSSNVGDWLTDTQYF.